The rows below give T cell receptor beta chains drawn from one sample of a study of T cells in Graves' hyperthyroidism and ophthalmopathy. MiXCR, applied by TCRdb to the multiplex PCR reads, yields one record per CDR3 protein. There are roughly 500,000 distinct CDR3 sequences in the sample; around 16% occur only once, and 29% lies in the top ten. The sequencing sample was made of blood. These receptors all stem from a woman in her 30s with Graves' ophthalmopathy. Both conserved end residues are part of each CDR3. A D gene is named only where the DNA matches it firmly. Not every row has a clone size; where given, it reads once, few, many or a size class.

TGTGCCAGCAGTTTTTCCCGGTCCTACGAGCAGTACTTC | CASSFSRSYEQYF | TRBJ2-7 | TRBV28 | few | .
TGTGCCAGCAGCTCGGACAGCGTAACTAACTATGGCTACACCTTC | CASSSDSVTNYGYTF | TRBJ1-2 | TRBV7-3 | few | .
TGCAGCGTTGTAAGCGGCCTCTCCTACGAGCAGTACTTC | CSVVSGLSYEQYF | TRBJ2-7 | TRBV29-1 | few | .
TGTGCCAGCAGCTTCCCAGGGAGAGACGAGACCCAGTACTTC | CASSFPGRDETQYF | TRBJ2-5 | TRBV11-2 | many | .
TGTGCCAGCGGGAGACTAGCGGGAGATAGTGAGCAGTTCTTC | CASGRLAGDSEQFF | TRBJ2-1 | TRBV6-2/TRBV6-3 | . | TRBD2
TGTGCCAGCAGCTTGGGGACGGTCGTCCGGCGGGACACTGAAGCTTTCTTT | CASSLGTVVRRDTEAFF | TRBJ1-1 | TRBV7-8 | many | .
TGTGCCAGTATCCAGCAAGGAGTTGGAGAAAAACTGTTTTTT | CASIQQGVGEKLFF | TRBJ1-4 | TRBV19 | . | .
TGTGCCAGCAGCTACCGGGGGAGGGGGGCTGAGGGACGGAACACTGAAGCTTTCTTT | CASSYRGRGAEGRNTEAFF | TRBJ1-1 | TRBV7-3 | many | .
TGTGCCAGCAGCCCGAACGCGGCAGATACGCAGTATTTT | CASSPNAADTQYF | TRBJ2-3 | TRBV14 | few | .
TGTGCCAGCAGCCCGGCTGACAGGGGAGGCGGCTACACCTTC | CASSPADRGGGYTF | TRBJ1-2 | TRBV14 | . | TRBD1
TGCGCCAGCAGCCAAGATGACGCAAGCAATCAGCCCCAGCATTTT | CASSQDDASNQPQHF | TRBJ1-5 | TRBV4-3 | few | .
TGTGCCAGCAGGCCGAACAGGGGGCGATTAGCAGAGACCCAGTACTTC | CASRPNRGRLAETQYF | TRBJ2-5 | TRBV7-3 | . | TRBD1
TGTGCCAGCAGCTTGGTGTTCTGGGCCTCCTACGAGCAGTACTTC | CASSLVFWASYEQYF | TRBJ2-7 | TRBV5-6 | many | .
TGTGCCAGCACATTCCGGGACGGAGGAAACACCATATATTTT | CASTFRDGGNTIYF | TRBJ1-3 | TRBV6-1 | many | .
TGTGCCACCAGTGCGGGACCCGGTTACTATGGCTACACCTTC | CATSAGPGYYGYTF | TRBJ1-2 | TRBV24-1 | . | .
TGTGCCAGCAGGGGAGCAGGGGGGTGGTTAGAGACCCAGTACTTC | CASRGAGGWLETQYF | TRBJ2-5 | TRBV6-1 | few | .
TGTGCCAGCAGGGACAGGGTTTTCGAGCAGTACTTC | CASRDRVFEQYF | TRBJ2-7 | TRBV2 | many | TRBD1
TGTGCCAGCAGCCCGGCGGGACTAGCGGATAGACCCTACGAGCAGTACTTC | CASSPAGLADRPYEQYF | TRBJ2-7 | TRBV4-2 | few | TRBD2
TGCAGTGCCGGACAGGGACCTAACTATGGCTACACCTTC | CSAGQGPNYGYTF | TRBJ1-2 | TRBV20-1 | many | TRBD1
TGTGCCAGCATCGATCTCGAAGTCAGGACCACAGATACGCAGTATTTT | CASIDLEVRTTDTQYF | TRBJ2-3 | TRBV28 | many | .
TGTGCCACCAGTGACCGTCGCCGGGGCTACAATGAGCAGTTCTTC | CATSDRRRGYNEQFF | TRBJ2-1 | TRBV24-1 | . | .
TGTGCCAGCAGTGCGAGGACTAGCGGGAGCGAGACCCAGTACTTC | CASSARTSGSETQYF | TRBJ2-5 | TRBV27 | few | TRBD2
TGTGCCAGCAGTTACTCCGGCAGGGCGTACGAGCAGTACTTC | CASSYSGRAYEQYF | TRBJ2-7 | TRBV6-2/TRBV6-3 | many | .
TGCGCCAGCAGCCTTGGACAGCGATGGGACACCATATATTTT | CASSLGQRWDTIYF | TRBJ1-3 | TRBV5-1 | many | .
TGCAGTGCTAGAGTAAGCGGGGCCTACAATGAGCAGTTCTTC | CSARVSGAYNEQFF | TRBJ2-1 | TRBV20-1 | many | TRBD2
TGCAGCGCCCGCCGACCTGCGGGAGGCTCCAATGAGCAGTTCTTC | CSARRPAGGSNEQFF | TRBJ2-1 | TRBV29-1 | . | TRBD2
TGCAGTGCGAGACTAGCGGGAGGAGAGACCCAGTACTTC | CSARLAGGETQYF | TRBJ2-5 | TRBV20-1 | . | TRBD2
TGTGCCAGCAGCTTAGAACACAGGGGGGGCACAGATACGCAGTATTTT | CASSLEHRGGTDTQYF | TRBJ2-3 | TRBV11-2 | few | TRBD1
TGTGCCTGGAGTCCTCGGACAGGGAAGACCGGGGAGCTGTTTTTT | CAWSPRTGKTGELFF | TRBJ2-2 | TRBV30 | many | TRBD1
TGTGCCTGGGGTCCCCGGGCGGGACAGCCCCAGCATTTT | CAWGPRAGQPQHF | TRBJ1-5 | TRBV30 | many | .
TGTGCCAGCTCAGCTGTTCCGGGACAGGGCTACTCTGGGGCCAACGTCCTGACTTTC | CASSAVPGQGYSGANVLTF | TRBJ2-6 | TRBV18 | . | TRBD1
TGCAGCGTTGAAGCTTGGCTAGACGGCAACTACGAGCAGTACTTC | CSVEAWLDGNYEQYF | TRBJ2-7 | TRBV29-1 | few | .
TGTGCCAGCAGCTCCTTGGCGGCGGGCAAAAACATTCAGTACTTC | CASSSLAAGKNIQYF | TRBJ2-4 | TRBV7-9 | . | .
TGCAGTGCTAGCCCGGGACGCGCCACCGGGGAGCTGTTTTTT | CSASPGRATGELFF | TRBJ2-2 | TRBV20-1 | . | .
TGTGCCAGCAGTTCCAATTCGGCCGCTGGAAACACCATATATTTT | CASSSNSAAGNTIYF | TRBJ1-3 | TRBV27 | few | .
TGTGCCAGCAGTCCGACAGGGGGCTGGAACACTGAAGCTTTCTTT | CASSPTGGWNTEAFF | TRBJ1-1 | TRBV7-3 | . | TRBD1
TGCGCCAGCAGCTTGGCACAGGGGGCTAGTGAGCAGTACTTC | CASSLAQGASEQYF | TRBJ2-7 | TRBV5-1 | . | TRBD1
TGTGCCAGCACCAAAACAGGGATCACTGAAGCTTTCTTT | CASTKTGITEAFF | TRBJ1-1 | TRBV9 | . | .
TGTGCCAGCAGTTATCCCCCCGGAAACGAGCAGTACTTC | CASSYPPGNEQYF | TRBJ2-7 | TRBV6-1 | . | .
TGTGCCAGCTCTAGGGACCTAGCCAAAAACATTCAGTACTTC | CASSRDLAKNIQYF | TRBJ2-4 | TRBV28 | . | .
TGTGCCTGGATGGCCAGGGGGCTAGGCACAGATACGCAGTATTTT | CAWMARGLGTDTQYF | TRBJ2-3 | TRBV30 | many | TRBD1
TGTGCCAGCAGTCCAACGGGGACTTCTGGAAACACCATATATTTT | CASSPTGTSGNTIYF | TRBJ1-3 | TRBV12-3/TRBV12-4 | many | .
TGCAGTGCTAACACCGGGACTAGCATGGAGACCCAGTACTTC | CSANTGTSMETQYF | TRBJ2-5 | TRBV20-1 | many | TRBD2
TGTGCCAGCAGCTTGGAGGGAAGGTTGTCCAGCGTCTACGAGCAGTACTTC | CASSLEGRLSSVYEQYF | TRBJ2-7 | TRBV5-5 | few | .
TGTGCCAGTTCAGGGACAGGGGGCTGGAGCACTGAAGCTTTCTTT | CASSGTGGWSTEAFF | TRBJ1-1 | TRBV19 | . | TRBD1
TGCGCCAGCAGCCAAGAATCGGGAATCGAAAGAACCGGGGAGCTGTTTTTT | CASSQESGIERTGELFF | TRBJ2-2 | TRBV4-3 | . | .
TGCGCCAGCAGCCAAGTTCTGCCCGGCAAGCAGTTCTTC | CASSQVLPGKQFF | TRBJ2-1 | TRBV4-1 | . | .
TGTGCCAGCAGTTTTGACCTGGGGAGGCGTGACTATGGCTACACCTTC | CASSFDLGRRDYGYTF | TRBJ1-2 | TRBV5-4 | few | .
TGTGCCAGCAGCCAAGACAGGGCTGGAAACACCATATATTTT | CASSQDRAGNTIYF | TRBJ1-3 | TRBV7-2 | . | TRBD1
TGTGCCAGCAGTTTTTTGAGGGCCGAACGGATTCAGTACTTC | CASSFLRAERIQYF | TRBJ2-4 | TRBV28 | few | .